One sample yielded the 25 T cell receptor beta chains listed below, sequenced in a study of OX40 agonist ivuxolimab in advanced cancers. The table came from immunoSEQ multiplex PCR; TCRdb's copy has only in-frame clones and leaves some out. The data show roughly 72,000 clones, with over 75% seen just once and roughly 4.7% held by the top ten. This specimen was CD4+ or CD8+ T cells sorted from blood, taken in a trial of the OX40 agonist ivuxolimab. All receptors derive from an adult with an advanced solid tumor such as melanoma, head and neck, liver or kidney cancer.

A single count supports this clone. This sequence joins TRBV19 and TRBJ2-5; 10 bases align to TRBD1. Per germline, CDR1 LNHDA and CDR2 SQIVND (reference sequence). J gave up 3 bases and V 5 bases, and 3 bases lay outside the gene matches. This CDR3 comprises 14 residues. The CDR3, as DNA: TGTGCCAGTAGTGTGACAGGGGGCGAAGAGACCCAGTACTTC. This codes for CASSVTGGEETQYF.

The V call is TRBV19, the J call TRBJ1-5; 7 bases fit TRBD1. From germline, CDR1 is LNHDA and CDR2 SQIVND (reference sequence). J gave up 5 bases and V 6 bases, and 7 bases lay outside the gene matches. This CDR3 is 14 amino acids long. CDR3 residues: CASRLEQGYQPQHF. Here the CDR3 DNA reads TGTGCCAGTAGGTTAGAACAGGGGTATCAGCCCCAGCATTTT.

The rearrangement joins TRBV27 to TRBJ2-7; 8 positions match TRBD1. Losses at the gene ends were 3 bases for V and 7 bases for J; bases not matched to a gene: 8. CDR1 and CDR2 from the germline V gene are MNHEY and SMNVEV (reference sequence). The CDR3 loop spans 14 amino acids. The CDR3 DNA is TGTGCCAGCAGTTTCACAGGGGGGACGAGGGAGCAGTACTTC. Amino acid sequence: CASSFTGGTREQYF.

This clone came up a few times. The rearrangement joins TRBV10-1 to TRBJ2-1, with TRBD2 matching over 7 bases. Unmatched junction bases numbered 10, after V lost 6 bases and J lost 5 bases. This CDR3 comprises 15 residues. Looked up from germline, CDR1 is WNHNN and CDR2 is SYGVQD (reference sequence). The CDR3 DNA reads as TGCGCCAGCAGACCAAGTAGCGGGCCCAACAATGAGCAGTTCTTC. This codes for CASRPSSGPNNEQFF.

The rearrangement joins TRBV5-6 to TRBJ2-5; 12 nucleotides align to TRBD2. Germline V gene lookup returns CDR1 SGHDT and CDR2 YYEEEE. The trim removed 3 bases at V and 5 bases at J, leaving 11 bases unmatched. This CDR3 is 17 amino acids long. CDR3 sequence reads: CASSSTSGGTRDETQYF. Written as DNA, the CDR3 is TGTGCCAGCAGCTCAACTAGCGGGGGGACGAGGGATGAGACCCAGTACTTC. Based on the CDR3 plus reference TRBV5-6 and TRBJ2-5, the full variable domain is DAGVTQSPTHLIKTRGQQVTLRCSPKSGHDTVSWYQQALGQGPQFIFQYYEEEERQRGNFPDRFSGHQFPNYSSELNVNALLLGDSALYLCASSSTSGGTRDETQYFGPGTRLLVL.

V is TRBV10-3 and J is TRBJ1-2, with 8 bases lining up with TRBD1. Germline assignment: CDR1 ENHRY and CDR2 SYGVKD. This CDR3 comprises 15 residues. The V and J ends lost 6 bases and 4 bases, in that order; junction bases with no gene match: 10. Here the CDR3 DNA reads TGTGCCATCAGCGACCCGACAGGGGTTGGCTATGGCTACACCTTC. Translated: CAISDPTGVGYGYTF.

The rearrangement joins TRBV10-3 to TRBJ1-1, with D possibly TRBD1 on 5 matching bases. The germline V and J ends were trimmed by 6 bases and 0 bases, with 14 bases remaining between them. Looked up from germline, CDR1 is ENHRY and CDR2 is SYGVKD. CDR3 length equals 15 residues. CDR3 sequence: CAIRRDGRLNTEAFF. CDR3 DNA: TGTGCCATCAGGCGGGACGGACGGTTGAACACTGAAGCTTTCTTT.

J is TRBJ2-2 and V is TRBV11-3; D call uncertain. V was clipped by 5 bases and J by 4 bases, with 8 bases between them. The CDR3 runs 13 residues. CDR1 and CDR2 from the germline V gene are SGHNT and YENEEA. Here the CDR3 DNA reads TGTGCCAGCAGCCTAACCCCCACCGGGGAGCTGTTTTTT. Its protein is CASSLTPTGELFF. The full variable domain, completed using reference TRBV11-3 and TRBJ2-2, is EAGVVQSPRYKIIEKKQPVAFWCNPISGHNTLYWYLQNLGQGPELLIRYENEEAVDDSQLPKDRFSAERLKGVDSTLKIQPAELGDSAVYLCASSLTPTGELFFGEGSRLTVL.

The chain couples TRBV6-5 to TRBJ2-7; D is uncertain. This CDR3 region has 13 residues. Germline assignment: CDR1 MNHEY and CDR2 SVGAGI. V shed 8 bases and J shed 2 bases, with 13 bases lying between them. CDR3 bases: TGTGCCAGCCGCCTGGGTGGGCCCTACGAGCAGTACTTC. This gives the protein CASRLGGPYEQYF.

This clone was seen a single time. V and J are TRBV5-6 and TRBJ1-5; D perhaps matches TRBD1 (5 bases). Trimming left V 3 bases short and J 3 bases short, with 13 bases between. The CDR3 loop spans 15 amino acids. Germline V CDR1 and CDR2: SGHDT, YYEEEE. The CDR3 protein is CASSSWAGNNQPQHF. Written as DNA, the CDR3 is TGTGCCAGCAGCTCCTGGGCAGGGAACAATCAGCCCCAGCATTTT. The entire variable domain, with the rest obtained from reference TRBV5-6 and TRBJ1-5, is as follows: DAGVTQSPTHLIKTRGQQVTLRCSPKSGHDTVSWYQQALGQGPQFIFQYYEEEERQRGNFPDRFSGHQFPNYSSELNVNALLLGDSALYLCASSSWAGNNQPQHFGDGTRLSIL.

The chain has TRBV13 and TRBJ2-4; 9 nucleotides match TRBD2. This CDR3 contains 14 residues. Germline CDR1 PRHDT, CDR2 FYEKMQ (reference sequence). With V trimmed by 1 base and J by 10 bases, 5 bases remained unmatched. The CDR3 DNA is TGTGCCAGCAGCTTAGAGGGACTAGCAAAGATTCAGTACTTC. It codes for CASSLEGLAKIQYF.

This clone was seen more than once but under ten times. The chain recombines TRBV7-8 with TRBJ2-3, with 10 bases fitting TRBD2. CDR1 is SGHVS and CDR2 is FQNEAQ in the germline V gene. CDR3 length equals 17 residues. The junction had 9 bases not matched to a gene; V was cut back by 5 bases and J by 1 base. Written as DNA, the CDR3 is TGTGCCAGCAGCCCTAGAGGGCTAGCGGGAGGCACAGATACGCAGTATTTT. Its translation is CASSPRGLAGGTDTQYF.

CDR3 residues: CASSLWVRYEQYF. CDR3 bases: TGTGCCAGCAGCTTATGGGTGCGGTACGAGCAGTACTTC. The chain recombines TRBV5-6 with TRBJ2-7; no clear D gene. Germline loops: CDR1 SGHDT, CDR2 YYEEEE. V lost 2 bases, J lost 4 bases, and 10 bases lay in between. This CDR3 is 13 amino acids long.

This rearrangement joins TRBV6-5 to TRBJ1-5, with 8 bases aligning to TRBD1. The CDR3 contains 15 residues. V gave up 4 bases and J gave up 7 bases; unmatched junction bases: 9. The germline gives CDR1 MNHEY, CDR2 SVGAGI. For the CDR3, the DNA is TGTGCCAGCAGTTCGACAGGGGAGGAACAACAGCCCCAGCATTTT. This translates into CASSSTGEEQQPQHF.

CDR3 DNA sequence: TGCGCCAGCAGCCATGCGCGAGAGGGTGGCGGGGAGCTGTTTTTT. It encodes CASSHAREGGGELFF. V and J are TRBV4-3 and TRBJ2-2; D perhaps matches TRBD2 (5 bases). Trimming shortened V by 3 bases and J by 7 bases, and 15 bases separated the two germline ends. Germline values: CDR1 LGHNA, CDR2 YSLEER. The CDR3 is 15 residues long.

This clone is a singleton in its sample. This CDR3 reads CASRGQGMTAFF. CDR3 bases: TGTGCCAGCAGGGGACAGGGGATGACGGCTTTCTTT. V gene TRBV27 combines with J gene TRBJ1-1; 10 nucleotides line up with TRBD1. CDR1 is MNHEY, CDR2 SMNVEV, per germline (reference sequence). V gave up 6 bases and J gave up 11 bases; unmatched junction bases: 6. This CDR3 contains 12 residues.

The chain couples TRBV7-2 to TRBJ2-7; 7 bases map to TRBD2. The CDR3 is 16 residues long. The germline V gene encodes CDR1 SGHTA and CDR2 FQGNSA. After removal of 1 base from V and 2 bases from J, the junction contained 8 bases not matched to a gene. The CDR3 DNA sequence: TGTGCCAGCAGCTTAGGGGGAGGGACTATAGCCTACGAGCAGTACTTC. Amino acid sequence: CASSLGGGTIAYEQYF.

This chain joins TRBV6-5 and TRBJ2-5, with 8 nucleotides matching TRBD1. This CDR3 region has 15 residues. Germline assignment: CDR1 MNHEY and CDR2 SVGAGI. The V gene end was trimmed by 2 bases and the J gene end by 5 bases; junction bases not matched to a gene: 7. The CDR3 DNA sequence: TGTGCCAGCAGTTACCTCGGCGCAGGGGGCGAGACCCAGTACTTC. Translation: CASSYLGAGGETQYF.

The V and J genes are TRBV11-2 and TRBJ1-2; the D gene is possibly TRBD1 (6 bases). The germline gives CDR1 SGHAT, CDR2 FQNNGV. The length of the CDR3 is 13 residues. Between the trimmed V and J ends, which lost 7 bases and 4 bases, there was a span of 13 bases. This chain's CDR3 is CASTRGYSYGYTF. CDR3 bases: TGTGCCAGCACAAGGGGGTATAGCTATGGCTACACCTTC.

The J gene is TRBJ2-1, the V gene TRBV2; 7 nucleotides align to TRBD1. V shed 10 bases and J 3 bases; nucleotides not matched to a gene: 6. From germline, CDR1 is SNHLY and CDR2 FYNNEI. CDR3 size: 13 residues. The CDR3 loop reads CATRTGIYNEQFF. The CDR3 DNA is TGTGCCACAAGGACAGGTATCTACAATGAGCAGTTCTTC.

This sequence joins TRBV10-3 and TRBJ2-3; 10 bases agree with TRBD2. The CDR3 runs to 14 residues. The trim removed 0 bases at V and 12 bases at J, leaving 6 bases unmatched. The germline CDR1 and CDR2 sequences are ENHRY and SYGVKD. As DNA, the CDR3 is TGTGCCATCAGTGAGTCGCTAGCGGGGGCTCAACAGTATTTT. It codes for CAISESLAGAQQYF.

This clone was detected a few times. The chain joins TRBV6-1 to TRBJ2-7; D is possibly TRBD1 (6 bases). CDR3 length equals 13 residues. Germline V gene sequence: CDR1 MNHNS, CDR2 SASEGT. The germline V and J ends were trimmed by 6 bases and 3 bases, with 12 bases remaining between them. The CDR3 region is CASRESGDYEQYF. CDR3 coding DNA: TGTGCCAGCAGGGAGTCAGGGGACTACGAGCAGTACTTC.

This clone has just a few counts. V gene TRBV11-3 combines with J gene TRBJ2-1, with TRBD1 identical over 9 bases. Trimming removed 1 base from V and 4 bases from J; junction bases left unmatched: 2. CDR3 length: 15 residues. Germline V gene lookup returns CDR1 SGHNT and CDR2 YENEEA. DNA for the CDR3: TGTGCCAGCAGCTTAGGTGGGACAGGGTACAATGAGCAGTTCTTC. It is translated as CASSLGGTGYNEQFF. Full variable domain (outside the CDR3, taken from reference TRBV11-3 and TRBJ2-1): EAGVVQSPRYKIIEKKQPVAFWCNPISGHNTLYWYLQNLGQGPELLIRYENEEAVDDSQLPKDRFSAERLKGVDSTLKIQPAELGDSAVYLCASSLGGTGYNEQFFGPGTRLTVL.

The chain joins TRBV27 to TRBJ1-1; D is unresolved. The germline V gene encodes CDR1 MNHEY and CDR2 SMNVEV (reference sequence). The CDR3 contains 15 residues. V lost 5 bases to trimming and J lost 6 bases, with 19 bases between them. DNA of the CDR3: TGTGCCAGCAGTCCCTCCCCCAGACCGGTGGCTGAAGCTTTCTTT. Its protein is CASSPSPRPVAEAFF.

The rearrangement links TRBV7-9 to TRBJ1-1; TRBD1 agrees at 7 bases. V trimming: 1 base; J trimming: 8 bases; junction bases outside the gene matches: 4. CDR3 length equals 13 residues. The V gene's germline CDR1 is SEHNR and CDR2 FQNEAQ (reference sequence). The CDR3 DNA reads TGTGCCAGCAGCTTAGGGGGACAGCTAGAAGCTTTCTTT. Translated: CASSLGGQLEAFF.